This T cell receptor (beta chain) originates from a study of CD8 T cells in Susac syndrome. On this clonotype: Antigen unknown.

General study findings and limits: The study recognized that its TCR sequencing and HLA analysis covered a relatively small number of individuals.

Trimming at V came to 4 bases and at J to 8 bases, leaving 7 bases not matched to a gene. This CDR3 has 14 residues. Per the germline V gene, CDR1 is MNHEY and CDR2 is SVGEGT. Peripheral blood CD8+ and CD4+ T cells were profiled by TCR beta sequencing. Reverse transcription of about 0.5 to 1 ug RNA was performed with random hexamers. TCRdb independently ran MiXCR on the immunoSEQ multiplex PCR reads; one entry per CDR3 protein. The sample has around 130,000 distinct CDR3 sequences, around 94% seen once. This clonotype was obtained from a human donor with multiple sclerosis. What was sequenced was CD4+ T cells from PBMCs. The chain combines TRBV6-2 or TRBV6-3 with TRBJ1-2; 10 positions agree with TRBD1. The CDR3 sequence: CASSSQTGGDGYTF. In DNA, the CDR3 is TGTGCCAGCAGTTCCCAGACAGGGGGCGACGGCTACACCTTC.